Sequencing of this TCR beta chain was carried out in a study of T cells in narcolepsy. Only in-frame clones appear in the TCRdb table, and some are missing; sequencing was by immunoSEQ multiplex PCR. Here the sample spans some 30,000 clones, around 79% being singletons. As regards this clone: As yet, its antigen is unknown.

The CDR3 has 16 amino acids. V was cut by 3 bases and J by 4 bases, with 18 bases left in between. The germline gives CDR1 KGHSH, CDR2 LQKENI. Whole-study results and caveats: Autoreactive clone sequences were missing from some blood memory CD4+ repertoires.

The clonotype was recovered from a human donor in good health. This rearrangement joins TRBV18 to TRBJ1-1; D is possibly TRBD1 (5 bases). Sequencing was done on a sample of memory (CD45RA-) CD4+ T cells from blood. DNA of the CDR3: TGTGCCAGCTCACCCCACCCGGGGGAATCGGGCACTGAAGCTTTCTTT. Translation: CASSPHPGESGTEAFF.